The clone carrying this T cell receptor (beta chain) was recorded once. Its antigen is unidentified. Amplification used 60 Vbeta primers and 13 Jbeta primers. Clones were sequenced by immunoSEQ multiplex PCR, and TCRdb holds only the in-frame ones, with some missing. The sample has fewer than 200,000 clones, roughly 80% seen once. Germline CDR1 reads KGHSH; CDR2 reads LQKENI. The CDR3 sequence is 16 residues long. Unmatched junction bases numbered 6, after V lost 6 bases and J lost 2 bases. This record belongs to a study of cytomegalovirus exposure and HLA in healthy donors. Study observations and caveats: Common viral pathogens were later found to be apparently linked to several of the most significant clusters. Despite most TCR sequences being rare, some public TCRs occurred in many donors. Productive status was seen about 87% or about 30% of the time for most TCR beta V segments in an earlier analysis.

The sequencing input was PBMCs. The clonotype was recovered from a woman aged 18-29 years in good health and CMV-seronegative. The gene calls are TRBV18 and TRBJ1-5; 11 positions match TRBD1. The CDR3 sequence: CASSRPGQGGNQPQHF. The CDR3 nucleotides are TGTGCCAGCTCCCGCCCGGGACAGGGGGGCAATCAGCCCCAGCATTTT.